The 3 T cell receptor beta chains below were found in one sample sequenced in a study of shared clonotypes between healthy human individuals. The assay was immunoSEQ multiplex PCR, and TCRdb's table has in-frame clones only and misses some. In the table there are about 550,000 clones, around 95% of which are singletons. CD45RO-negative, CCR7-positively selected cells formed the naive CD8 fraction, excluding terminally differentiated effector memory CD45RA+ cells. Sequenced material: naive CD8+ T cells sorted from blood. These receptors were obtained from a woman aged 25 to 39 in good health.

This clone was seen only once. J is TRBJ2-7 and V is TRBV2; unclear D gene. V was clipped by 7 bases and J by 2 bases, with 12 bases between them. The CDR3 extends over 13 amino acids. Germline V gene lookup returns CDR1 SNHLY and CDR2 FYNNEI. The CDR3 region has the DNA TGTGCCAGCATACGCGGTCCTCCCTACGAGCAGTACTTC. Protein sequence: CASIRGPPYEQYF.

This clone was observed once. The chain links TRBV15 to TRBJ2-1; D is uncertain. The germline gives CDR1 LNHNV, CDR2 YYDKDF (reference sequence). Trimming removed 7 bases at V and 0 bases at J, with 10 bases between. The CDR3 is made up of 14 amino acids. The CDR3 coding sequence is TGTGCCACCACACCCGGTAGCTCCTACAATGAGCAGTTCTTC. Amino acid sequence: CATTPGSSYNEQFF.

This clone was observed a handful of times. CDR3 bases: TGTGCCAGCAGCCCAACCTCGGGCCGCTACGAGCAGTACTTC. The encoded protein is CASSPTSGRYEQYF. The genes are TRBV7-6 and TRBJ2-7; no firm D call. In germline, CDR1 is SGHVS, CDR2 FNYEAQ. CDR3 length: 14 amino acids. The germline V and J ends were trimmed by 5 bases and 3 bases, with 14 bases remaining between them.